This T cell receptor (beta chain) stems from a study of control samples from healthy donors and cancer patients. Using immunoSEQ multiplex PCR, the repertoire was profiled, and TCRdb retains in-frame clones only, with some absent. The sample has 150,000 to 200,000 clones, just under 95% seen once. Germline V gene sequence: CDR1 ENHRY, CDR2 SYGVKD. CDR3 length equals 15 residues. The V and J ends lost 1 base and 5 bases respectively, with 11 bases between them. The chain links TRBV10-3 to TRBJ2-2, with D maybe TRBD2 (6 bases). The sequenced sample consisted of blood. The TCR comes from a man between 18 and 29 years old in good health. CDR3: CAISEFGAGTGELFF. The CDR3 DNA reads TGTGCCATCAGTGAGTTCGGGGCGGGGACCGGGGAGCTGTTTTTT.